Given below is one TCR beta chain in context. The target of this receptor is not known. Base qualities are missing; no much larger clone stands one base away. The donors were healthy, HIV-negative adults with no recently reported acute infections or vaccinations. Every donor was a Caucasian adult residing in Nashville, Tennessee, USA. In the unsorted samples, tens of millions of PBMCs were counted, and genomic DNA was extracted using the QIAamp DNA Blood Mini kit. Blood was collected by leukapheresis, and PBMCs were isolated by Ficoll-Histopaque density gradient centrifugation and then cryopreserved in liquid nitrogen vapor phase. Trimming accounts for 3 bases at V and 5 bases at J, while the number of junction bases matched to no gene is 10. From its cysteine to its phenylalanine, the CDR3 spans 16 amino acids. The CDR3 DNA has 48 bases and is translated from base 1. Via the germline V gene, CDR1 is SGHAT and CDR2 FQNNGV.

Using the deep immunoSEQ assay, TCR CDR3 regions were amplified from genomic DNA by multiplex PCR. For each cell subset, the extracted genomic DNA was distributed evenly across all wells of several immunoSEQ 96-well plates, and each plate served as one replicate. Each replicate PCR for unsorted PBMC received roughly 300 ng genomic DNA, equal to 30,000 to 35,000 T cell genomes. Ten immunoSEQ deep assay plates were used to sequence the unsorted PBMC genomic DNA. Purified libraries were measured with a Qubit 3.0 fluorometer, size-checked on a Bioanalyzer 2100, and measured again with the KAPA Library Quantification kit. Every immunoSEQ 96-well plate was sequenced on a dedicated single-read 150-cycle Illumina NextSeq 550 flow cell. Concerning the study's data processing: Because the immunoSEQ output included only junctional sequences and no quality scores, the filtering could not be the same as the filtering used for full-length reads. To assign V/J genes and CDR3, sequences were annotated against IMGT germline references using PyIR, a Python wrapper for IgBLAST v1.9. Reads were removed for weak V/J assignments (E-value above 1e-6), missing CDR3, stop codons, out-of-frame junctions, or ambiguous translated residues. V3J clonotypes were defined as sequences sharing the same inferred V gene, J gene, and CDR3 amino acid sequence. To compute the percentage overlap between repertoires, the number of shared unique clonotypes was divided by the size of the smaller repertoire. Three approaches were used to assess repertoire richness: RTK rarefaction, the Chao1 estimator, and Recon v2.1 estimates of unobserved clonotypes. This immuneACCESS table, as held by TCRdb, lists in-frame sequences with V and J called but not all clones. Of the missing ones, under half trace to an unresolved V gene in checked studies; the others have no known cause. The DNA gave D and trimming, while V, J and clone size come from that table. The sample has about 530,000 clones on record, 75% to 80% of them singletons. 12% of the sample is in the top ten clones.

The source of the sample is a study of shared clonotypes between healthy human individuals (dated by TCRdb to about 2020). In the study overall: A few men and two women, aged 18 to 49 years, made up the cohort. To estimate repertoire size and how much clonotype sharing occurs between individuals, the study deeply sequenced the blood TCR repertoires of roughly 5 healthy adults. To increase sequencing depth and limit assay-specific biases, different laboratories used diverse techniques to prepare libraries and sequence TCR repertoires. Leukapheresis yielded between about 0.9 and 9.5 billion PBMCs per donor.

Study-wide conclusions, independent of this receptor: The genetic and exposure-history diversity represented was limited by the small number of donors. Sampling was restricted to blood, and TCR repertoires in tissue are likely to differ from TCR repertoires in blood. Based on pairwise subsampling, the degree of clonotype sharing among donors was expected to be affected by sequencing depth.

Sequenced sample: PBMCs. The clonotype comes from a woman in her forties in good health. Some clones in this sample may be carry-over from other donors' samples. The rearranged segments are TRBV11-2 and TRBJ2-1, with 7 junctional bases fitting TRBD1. The CDR3 in this case is CASSFLTGTDDNEQFF. The nucleotides are TGTGCCAGCAGCTTTCTCACCGGGACAGACGACAATGAGCAGTTCTTC.